The clone carrying this T cell receptor (beta chain) was found a few times. Its antigen is unidentified. TCRdb re-called the reads through MiXCR, storing one row per CDR3 protein. The sample yields hundreds of thousands of distinct CDR3 sequences, around a third seen once. This entry is derived from a study of T cell repertoires in cytomegalovirus infection. Study-wide background: CMV epitopes in the study were HLA-C-restricted (recently identified) and HLA-B-restricted (well studied). Public TCR beta signatures provided an indication of both CMV infection and a matching HLA type. Study-wide results and limits: Identification of carriers of CMV plus the relevant HLA was performed using cumulative public TCR beta family frequency. HLA-C-restricted CMV clonotypes gave the most frequent clonotype in two of eight donors.

The CDR3 totals 13 residues. The germline CDR1 and CDR2 sequences are SGHKS and YYEKEE (reference sequence). V shed 5 bases and J shed 4 bases, with 10 bases lying between them. The sequence was obtained from a human donor in good health (CMV status not recorded). Some clones in this sample may be carry-over from other donors' samples. The input for sequencing was cultured PBMCs, taken from culture after CMV antigen stimulation. The V and J genes are TRBV5-5 and TRBJ1-3; D unresolved. CDR3 nucleotides: TGTGCCAGCAGGCTTTTGGAGGGAAACACCATATATTTT. Its translation is CASRLLEGNTIYF.